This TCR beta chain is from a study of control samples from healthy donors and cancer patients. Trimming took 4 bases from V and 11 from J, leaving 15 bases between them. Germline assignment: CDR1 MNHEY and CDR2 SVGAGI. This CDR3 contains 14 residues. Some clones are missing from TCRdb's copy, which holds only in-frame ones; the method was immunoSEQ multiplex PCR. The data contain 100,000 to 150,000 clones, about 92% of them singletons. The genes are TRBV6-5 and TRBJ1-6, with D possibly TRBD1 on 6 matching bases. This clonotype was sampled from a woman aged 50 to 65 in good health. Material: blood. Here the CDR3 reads CASSWTASETPLHF. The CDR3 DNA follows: TGTGCCAGCAGTTGGACAGCGTCCGAGACACCCCTCCACTTT.